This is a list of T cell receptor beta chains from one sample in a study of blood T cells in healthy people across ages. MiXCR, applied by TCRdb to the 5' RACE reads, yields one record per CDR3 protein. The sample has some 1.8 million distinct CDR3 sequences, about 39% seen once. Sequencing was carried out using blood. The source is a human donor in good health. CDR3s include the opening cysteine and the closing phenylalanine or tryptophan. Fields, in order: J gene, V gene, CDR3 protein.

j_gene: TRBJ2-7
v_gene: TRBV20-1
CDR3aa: CSAKGGRFYEQYF

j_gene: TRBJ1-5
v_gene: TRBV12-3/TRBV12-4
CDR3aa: CASSSPSSNQPQHF

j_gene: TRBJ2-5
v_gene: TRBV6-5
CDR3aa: CASRRGDLGPETQYF

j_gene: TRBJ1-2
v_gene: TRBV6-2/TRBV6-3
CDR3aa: CASSKQGEDYGYTF

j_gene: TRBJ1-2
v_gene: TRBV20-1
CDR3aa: CSARDQSEKGYTF

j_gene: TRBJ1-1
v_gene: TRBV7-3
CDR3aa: CASSLAPGGTEAFF

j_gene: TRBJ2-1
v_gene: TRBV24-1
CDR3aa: CATSERDNEQFF

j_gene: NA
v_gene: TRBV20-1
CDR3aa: CSARDIAHYEQYF

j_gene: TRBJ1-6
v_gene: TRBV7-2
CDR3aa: CASSFSGRDSPLHF

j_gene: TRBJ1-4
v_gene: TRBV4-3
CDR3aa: CASSQGFRTGGINEKLFF

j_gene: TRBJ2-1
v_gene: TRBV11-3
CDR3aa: CASSLSGDKSNEQFF

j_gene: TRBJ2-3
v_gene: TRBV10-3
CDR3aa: CASAGGIADTQYF

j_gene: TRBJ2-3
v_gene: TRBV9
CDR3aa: CASSVGTVTDTQYF

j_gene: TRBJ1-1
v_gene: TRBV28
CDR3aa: CASRSGFTEAFF